The T cell receptor beta chain under discussion was sequenced for a study of blood T cell repertoires in COVID-19. Overall study: Sites in the United States, Italy and Spain provided acute and convalescent COVID-19 samples. The cDNA or gDNA used as material had been derived from T cells, B-cell-depleted T cells, or PBMCs.

In the authors' workflow: Estimation of nucleated cell counts relied on the amplification of reference gene primers. Sequenced by immunoSEQ multiplex PCR; TCRdb stores in-frame clones only, minus some. For V, J and clone size, that table is used; D and trimming come from the DNA. The sample has 100,000 to 120,000 clones; 87% are singletons. Per germline, CDR1 MRHNA and CDR2 SNTAGT. Trimming pared 3 bases from V and 2 bases from J, leaving 13 bases between. This CDR3 spans 15 amino acids. V is TRBV6-4 and J is TRBJ1-1; D unclear. The TCR sequence derives from a human donor in a cohort sampled during active COVID-19. Specimen: peripheral blood. The CDR3 sequence: CASSEKSAGNTEAFF. For the CDR3, the DNA is TGTGCCAGCAGTGAGAAGTCCGCAGGCAACACTGAAGCTTTCTTT.